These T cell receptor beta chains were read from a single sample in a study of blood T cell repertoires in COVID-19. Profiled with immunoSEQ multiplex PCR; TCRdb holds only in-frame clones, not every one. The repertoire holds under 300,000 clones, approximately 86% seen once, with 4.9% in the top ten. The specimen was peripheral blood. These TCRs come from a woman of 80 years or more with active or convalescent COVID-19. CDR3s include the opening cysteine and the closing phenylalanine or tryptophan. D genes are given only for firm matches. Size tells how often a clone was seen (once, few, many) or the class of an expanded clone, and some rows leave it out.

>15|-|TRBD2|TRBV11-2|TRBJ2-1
CASSFSSGRSNEQFF
TGTGCCAGCAGCTTTTCTAGCGGGAGGTCAAATGAGCAGTTCTTC
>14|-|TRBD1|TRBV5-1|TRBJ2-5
CASSFLQGLETQYF
TGCGCCAGCAGCTTCCTACAGGGGTTAGAGACCCAGTACTTC
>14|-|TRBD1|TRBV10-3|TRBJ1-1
CAISRTGLNTEAFF
TGTGCCATCTCTAGGACAGGGCTGAACACTGAAGCTTTCTTT
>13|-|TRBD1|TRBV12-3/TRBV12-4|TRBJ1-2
CASDSGGRYGYTF
TGTGCCAGCGATTCAGGGGGAAGATACGGCTACACCTTC
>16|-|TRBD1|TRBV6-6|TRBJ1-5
CASSSGTEAGSQPQHF
TGTGCCAGCAGTTCAGGGACAGAGGCGGGTAGTCAGCCCCAGCATTTT
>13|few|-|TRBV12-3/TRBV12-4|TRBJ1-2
CASRDSPSYGYTF
TGTGCCAGCAGGGACAGCCCTTCCTATGGCTACACCTTC
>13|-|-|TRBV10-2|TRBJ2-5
CASSATNQETQYF
TGCGCCAGCAGTGCCACAAACCAAGAGACCCAGTACTTC
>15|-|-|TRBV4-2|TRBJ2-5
CASSQTRGMGETQYF
TGTGCCAGCAGCCAGACGAGGGGGATGGGGGAGACCCAGTACTTC
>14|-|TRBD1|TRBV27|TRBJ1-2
CASSSGGADYGYTF
TGTGCCAGCAGTTCAGGGGGCGCAGACTATGGCTACACCTTC
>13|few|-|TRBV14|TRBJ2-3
CASSQQSTDTQYF
TGTGCCAGCAGCCAACAAAGCACAGATACGCAGTATTTT
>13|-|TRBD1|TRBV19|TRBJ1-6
CATQDRGNSPLHF
TGTGCCACTCAAGACAGGGGTAATTCACCCCTCCACTTT
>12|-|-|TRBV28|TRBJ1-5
CASSLRVTQQHF
TGTGCCAGCAGTTTGAGGGTCACACAACAGCATTTT
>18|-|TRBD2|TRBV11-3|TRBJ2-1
CASSSDVGGGDSYNEQFF
TGTGCCAGCAGCTCCGATGTGGGCGGGGGGGACTCCTACAATGAGCAGTTCTTC
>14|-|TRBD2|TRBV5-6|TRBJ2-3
CASSDSGTADTQYF
TGTGCCAGCAGTGATAGCGGGACGGCAGATACGCAGTATTTT
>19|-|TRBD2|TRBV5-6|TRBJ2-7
CASSLPPAGLAGSSYEQYF
TGTGCCAGCAGCCTGCCCCCTGCCGGACTAGCGGGAAGCTCCTACGAGCAGTACTTC
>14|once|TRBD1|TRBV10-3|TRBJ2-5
CAISESTGGETQYF
TGTGCCATCAGTGAGTCGACAGGGGGAGAGACCCAGTACTTC
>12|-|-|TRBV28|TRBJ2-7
CASSFGGNEQYF
TGTGCCAGCAGTTTCGGTGGTAACGAGCAGTACTTC
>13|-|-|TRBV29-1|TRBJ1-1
CSVEESMDTEAFF
TGCAGCGTTGAAGAATCTATGGACACTGAAGCTTTCTTT
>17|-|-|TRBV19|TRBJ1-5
CASSPRNREVSNQPQHF
TGTGCCAGTAGTCCCCGAAACAGGGAAGTCAGCAATCAGCCCCAGCATTTT
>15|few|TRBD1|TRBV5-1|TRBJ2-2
CASRGTESNTGELFF
TGCGCCAGCAGGGGGACAGAGTCGAACACCGGGGAGCTGTTTTTT
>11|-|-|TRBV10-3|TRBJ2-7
CANSDSYEQYF
TGTGCCAACTCGGACAGTTACGAGCAGTACTTC
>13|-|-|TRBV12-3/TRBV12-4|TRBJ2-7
CASSLDRRYEQYF
TGTGCCAGCAGTTTAGACAGAAGGTACGAGCAGTACTTC
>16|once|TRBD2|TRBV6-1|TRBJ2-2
CASSGIASGSTGELFF
TGTGCCAGCAGTGGAATAGCTAGCGGGAGCACCGGGGAGCTGTTTTTT
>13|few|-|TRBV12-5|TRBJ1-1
CAKRQASNTEAFF
TGTGCTAAGAGACAGGCTTCGAACACTGAAGCTTTCTTT
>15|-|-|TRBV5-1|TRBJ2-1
CASSGREITYNEQFF
TGCGCCAGCAGCGGAAGGGAGATCACCTACAATGAGCAGTTCTTC
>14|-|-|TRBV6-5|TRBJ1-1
CASRLTGRNTEAFF
TGTGCCAGCAGGCTTACAGGGAGGAACACTGAAGCTTTCTTT
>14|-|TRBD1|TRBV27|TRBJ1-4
CASGGTVTNEKLFF
TGTGCCAGCGGCGGGACAGTAACTAATGAAAAACTGTTTTTT
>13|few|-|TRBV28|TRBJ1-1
CASSSDLGGRAFF
TGTGCCAGCAGTTCGGACCTGGGAGGACGGGCTTTCTTT
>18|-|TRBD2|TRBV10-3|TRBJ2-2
CAISESPRLAGHTGELFF
TGTGCCATCAGTGAGTCCCCGCGGCTAGCGGGACACACCGGGGAGCTGTTTTTT
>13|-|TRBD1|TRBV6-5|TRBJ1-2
CASSYWDRAGYTF
TGTGCCAGCAGTTACTGGGACAGGGCCGGCTACACCTTC
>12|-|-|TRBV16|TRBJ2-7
CASSPLRSEQYF
TGTGCCAGCAGCCCCCTACGGAGCGAGCAGTACTTC
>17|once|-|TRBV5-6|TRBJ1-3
CASSLGGRGASGNTIYF
TGTGCCAGCAGCTTGGGGGGCAGGGGAGCTTCTGGAAACACCATATATTTT
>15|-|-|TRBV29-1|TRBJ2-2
CSVRTGVGNTGELFF
TGCAGCGTTCGTACGGGGGTGGGGAACACCGGGGAGCTGTTTTTT
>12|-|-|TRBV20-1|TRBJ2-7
CSASSGTYEQYF
TGCAGTGCTAGTTCCGGGACCTACGAGCAGTACTTC
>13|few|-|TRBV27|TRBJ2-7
CASSYTQGGEQYF
TGTGCCAGCAGTTATACGCAGGGCGGCGAGCAGTACTTC
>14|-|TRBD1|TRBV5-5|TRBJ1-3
CASSFGQGGTPIYF
TGTGCCAGCAGCTTTGGACAGGGAGGGACTCCCATATATTTT
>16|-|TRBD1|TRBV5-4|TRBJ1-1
CASSSRQGPEGTEAFF
TGTGCCAGCAGCTCAAGACAGGGGCCGGAAGGCACTGAAGCTTTCTTT
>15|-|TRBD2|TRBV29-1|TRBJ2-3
CSVIVAGGATDTQYF
TGCAGCGTCATCGTAGCGGGGGGAGCAACAGATACGCAGTATTTT